This record concerns one TCR beta chain sequence. Its antigen is unknown. The sample comes from a study of cytomegalovirus exposure and HLA in healthy donors. Germline CDR1 is SGHDT and CDR2 is YYEEEE. Trimming cost V 4 bases and J 5 bases; bases outside gene matches: 7. This CDR3 has 15 residues. The PCR contained 60 Vbeta and 13 Jbeta primers. Measured with immunoSEQ multiplex PCR; TCRdb has only the in-frame clones, and not every one. The table includes around 33,000 clones, more than 85% detected once. Study-wide findings and caveats: The later analysis indicated that the majority of CMV-associated TCR beta chains appeared HLA-restricted.

This chain uses TRBV5-6 with TRBJ2-7, with 12 positions matching TRBD1. Input material: PBMCs. This TCR derives from a woman under 30 in good health and CMV-seronegative. The DNA for the CDR3 is TGTGCCAGCAGCCCGGGGACAGGGGGCCTCGACGAGCAGTACTTC. Translating gives CASSPGTGGLDEQYF.